A single sample is the source of the 14 T cell receptor beta chains below, sequenced in a study of vaccination effects on CD4 cells after COVID-19. CD4+ T cell isolation took place after 10 days of culture. No cognate antigen is known for these TCRs. TCRdb keeps only in-frame clones here, not all; method: immunoSEQ multiplex PCR. The table records around 56,000 clones, around 80% of them present only once. The sequences come from CD4+ T cells from PBMCs cultured without peptide, collected before COVID-19 vaccination. The source of these receptors is a human donor who received a COVID-19 vaccine.

The rearrangement links TRBV30 to TRBJ2-5; D remains ambiguous. CDR1 is GTSNPN and CDR2 is SVGIG in the germline V gene (reference sequence). V was clipped by 1 base and J by 1 base, with 7 bases between them. The CDR3 spans 13 residues. The CDR3 nucleotides are TGTGCCTGGAGTGGGGCTGTCCAAGAGACCCAGTACTTC. Translating gives CAWSGAVQETQYF.

The chain couples TRBV10-1 to TRBJ2-5; TRBD1 aligns across 11 bases. The germline V gene has CDR1 WNHNN and CDR2 SYGVQD (reference sequence). This CDR3 has 15 residues. V was pared by 5 bases and J by 4 bases, with 6 bases of the junction left unmatched. DNA of the CDR3: TGCGCCAGCAGTAGCAGGACAGGGGGCCGAGAGACCCAGTACTTC. It yields the protein CASSSRTGGRETQYF.

This chain joins TRBV11-2 and TRBJ1-1; 9 bases are a match to TRBD1. Germline CDR1 and CDR2: SGHAT and FQNNGV. The ends lost 4 bases at V and 3 bases at J; junction bases unmatched: 15. The CDR3 runs to 18 residues. The CDR3 region has the DNA TGTGCCAGCAGCTCCACAGACCGGGACAGGGATCGGCACACTGAAGCTTTCTTT. This codes for CASSSTDRDRDRHTEAFF.

This clone was seen a few times. The chain has TRBV18 and TRBJ2-2, with 7 bases that match TRBD1. Losses at the gene ends were 5 bases for V and 6 bases for J; bases not matched to a gene: 12. This CDR3 region has 16 residues. Germline assignment: CDR1 KGHSH and CDR2 LQKENI. The chain's CDR3 is CASSSAVDRAAGELFF. The CDR3 nucleotides read TGTGCCAGCTCATCCGCCGTTGACAGGGCGGCCGGGGAGCTGTTTTTT. The entire variable domain, with the rest obtained from reference TRBV18 and TRBJ2-2, is as follows: NAGVMQNPRHLVRRRGQEARLRCSPMKGHSHVYWYRQLPEEGLKFMVYLQKENIIDESGMPKERFSAEFPKEGPSILRIQQVVRGDSAAYFCASSSAVDRAAGELFFGEGSRLTVL.

The rearrangement uses TRBV24-1 and TRBJ1-2; a weak D match, TRBD1 (5 bases). Germline lookup yields CDR1 KGHDR and CDR2 SFDVKD. The CDR3 runs 15 residues. V gave up 3 bases and J gave up 5 bases, with 15 bases separating them. CDR3 nucleotides: TGTGCCACCAGTGATAGCGACTCGGGGGTATATGGCTACACCTTC. Translated, it gives CATSDSDSGVYGYTF.

The V call is TRBV5-1, the J call TRBJ2-2; D not certain. Per germline, CDR1 SGHRS and CDR2 YFSETQ. Trimming removed 10 bases from V and 6 bases from J, with 7 bases in between. The CDR3 is 10 residues long. Written as DNA, the CDR3 is TGCGCCGTGGGTCCCGGGGAGCTGTTTTTT. It encodes CAVGPGELFF.

The rearrangement links TRBV3-1 (or the pseudogene TRBV3-2) to TRBJ2-2; 15 positions match TRBD2. The length of the CDR3 is 17 residues. CDR1 is LGHDT, CDR2 YNNKEL, per germline (reference sequence). After removal of 3 bases from V and 6 bases from J, the junction contained 5 bases not matched to a gene. The CDR3 loop reads CASSHPGLAGGPGELFF. The CDR3 DNA is TGTGCCAGCAGCCACCCCGGACTAGCGGGGGGGCCCGGGGAGCTGTTTTTT.

This chain uses TRBV7-3 with TRBJ2-3; TRBD2 matches 11 bases. CDR1 SGHTA and CDR2 FQGTGA come from the germline V gene. The CDR3 totals 17 residues. The junction had 10 bases not matched to a gene; V was cut back by 3 bases and J by 5 bases. CDR3 loop: CASSLGPIAGGQDTQYF. CDR3 nucleotides: TGTGCCAGCAGCTTGGGACCTATAGCGGGGGGGCAAGATACGCAGTATTTT.

V and J are TRBV5-1 and TRBJ2-3; 9 bases align to TRBD1. The CDR3 extends over 16 amino acids. CDR1 is SGHRS, CDR2 YFSETQ, per germline. The V and J ends lost 0 bases and 5 bases, in that order; junction bases with no gene match: 7. Here the CDR3 reads CASSLGDRDVRDTQYF. DNA for the CDR3: TGCGCCAGCAGCTTGGGGGACAGGGACGTACGAGATACGCAGTATTTT.

The sample holds one count of this clone. The chain employs TRBV5-4 and TRBJ2-3; 8 bases map to TRBD1. Germline V gives CDR1 SGHNT, CDR2 YYREEE (reference sequence). With V trimmed by 0 bases and J by 0 bases, 3 bases remained unmatched. This CDR3 is built from 16 residues. For the CDR3, the DNA is TGTGCCAGCAGCTTGGGGGACAGGCCAAGCACAGATACGCAGTATTTT. This translates into CASSLGDRPSTDTQYF.

The genes are TRBV7-2 and TRBJ1-2; D may be TRBD1 (5 bases). Trimming left V 3 bases short and J 1 base short, with 15 bases between. Germline-derived CDR1 and CDR2 are SGHTA and FQGNSA. CDR3 length equals 16 residues. CDR3 sequence reads: CASSFSGSNFNYGYTF. CDR3 in DNA: TGTGCCAGCAGCTTTTCAGGGTCCAACTTTAACTATGGCTACACCTTC.

V usage is TRBV3-1 (or the pseudogene TRBV3-2) and J usage is TRBJ1-6; a possible D gene is TRBD1 (6 bases). V shed 5 bases and J shed 0 bases, with 11 bases lying between them. Germline assignment: CDR1 LGHDT and CDR2 YNNKEL (reference sequence). The CDR3 is 16 amino acids. The DNA for the CDR3 is TGTGCCAGCAGCTATACAGGGAGCTCCTATAATTCACCCCTCCACTTT. Protein: CASSYTGSSYNSPLHF.

The rearrangement links TRBV7-2 to TRBJ2-5; D not resolved. The CDR3 runs 11 residues. V gave up 2 bases and J gave up 7 bases, with 5 bases separating them. The germline V gene encodes CDR1 SGHTA and CDR2 FQGNSA. CDR3 bases: TGTGCCAGCAGCTTATCTGGGACCCAGTACTTC. This encodes CASSLSGTQYF. The full variable domain, completed using reference TRBV7-2 and TRBJ2-5, is GAGVSQSPSNKVTEKGKDVELRCDPISGHTALYWYRQSLGQGLEFLIYFQGNSAPDKSGLPSDRFSAERTGGSVSTLTIQRTQQEDSAVYLCASSLSGTQYFGPGTRLLVL.

The chain uses TRBV24-1 and TRBJ2-1, with D perhaps given as TRBD1 or TRBD2 (5 bases each). The V gene lost 4 bases and the J gene lost 6 bases, with 21 bases spanning the gap. CDR1 and CDR2 (germline): KGHDR, SFDVKD. The CDR3 sequence is 17 residues long. This chain's CDR3 is CATSESGAGSSRNEQFF. CDR3 coding DNA: TGTGCCACCAGTGAATCCGGGGCAGGGAGCTCTCGCAATGAGCAGTTCTTC.